Presented here are 13 T cell receptor beta chains from one specimen sequenced in a study of shared clonotypes between healthy human individuals. Method: immunoSEQ multiplex PCR; TCRdb's copy keeps in-frame clones and lacks some. The sample contains about 1.5 million clones, 98% of which appear only once. The sample was naive CD4+ T cells sorted from blood. Specified subset: CD45RA+ positively selected. The source is a man aged 25 to 40 in good health.

The chain joins TRBV6-5 to TRBJ2-2, with a weak D call TRBD1 (5 bases). The V end lost 6 bases, the J end lost 6 bases, and 14 bases lay between the germline ends. The germline V gene encodes CDR1 MNHEY and CDR2 SVGAGI. The CDR3 extends over 14 amino acids. The CDR3 DNA reads TGTGCCAGCAGACTCGCCAGGGTGGCCGGGGAGCTGTTTTTT. Protein sequence: CASRLARVAGELFF.

The chain is built from TRBV11-3 and TRBJ2-5, with D tentatively TRBD1 (5 bases). The CDR3 is 16 amino acids. The V end lost 1 base, the J end lost 5 bases, and 17 bases lay between the germline ends. Germline lookup yields CDR1 SGHNT and CDR2 YENEEA. The CDR3 coding sequence is TGTGCCAGCAGCTTAGGGGGTAGGGGTCACGGGGAGACCCAGTACTTC. This gives the protein CASSLGGRGHGETQYF.

This chain connects TRBV5-1 to TRBJ1-4; 7 nucleotides line up with TRBD1. The CDR3 spans 18 residues. Germline V gene data show CDR1 as SGHRS and CDR2 as YFSETQ. After removal of 4 bases from V and 0 bases from J, the junction contained 12 bases not matched to a gene. CDR3 sequence (DNA): TGCGCCAGCAGCCACCGGAGGGACAGCTTATCAACTAATGAAAAACTGTTTTTT. Encoded protein: CASSHRRDSLSTNEKLFF. The full variable domain, in which reference TRBV5-1 and TRBJ1-4 provide the parts outside the CDR3, is KAGVTQTPRYLIKTRGQQVTLSCSPISGHRSVSWYQQTPGQGLQFLFEYFSETQRNKGNFPGRFSGRQFSNSRSEMNVSTLELGDSALYLCASSHRRDSLSTNEKLFFGSGTQLSVL.

V is TRBV14 and J is TRBJ2-7; a possible D gene is TRBD2 (6 bases). Germline lookup yields CDR1 SGHDN and CDR2 FVKESK. The CDR3 covers 14 residues. The V end was cut by 4 bases, the J end by 6 bases, with 16 bases between. The CDR3 loop is CASSPRLETSEQYF. The CDR3 DNA follows: TGTGCCAGCAGCCCGCGACTAGAGACCTCCGAGCAGTACTTC.

Note on this clone: Other nucleotide sequences in the sample specify the same CDR3. This chain joins TRBV7-2 and TRBJ2-7; 13 bases match TRBD2. With V trimmed by 5 bases and J by 4 bases, 2 bases remained unmatched. This CDR3 has 14 residues. In germline, CDR1 is SGHTA, CDR2 FQGNSA. The CDR3 reads CASSPTSGRYEQYF. The CDR3, as DNA: TGTGCCAGCAGCCCGACTAGCGGGAGGTACGAGCAGTACTTC.

The chain couples TRBV2 to TRBJ2-7, with D possibly TRBD1 on 5 matching bases. The CDR3 length is 14 residues. CDR1 SNHLY and CDR2 FYNNEI come from the germline V gene. V shed 5 bases and J shed 0 bases, with 11 bases lying between them. CDR3 sequence reads: CASSRGGASYEQYF. The CDR3 bases are TGTGCCAGCAGTAGAGGTGGGGCCTCCTACGAGCAGTACTTC.

V usage is TRBV29-1 and J usage is TRBJ1-1; D gene unclear. Germline V gene data show CDR1 as SQVTM and CDR2 as ANQGSEA. This CDR3 spans 12 amino acids. Trimming pared 4 bases from V and 6 bases from J, leaving 12 bases between. CDR3 loop: CSVVRQSAEAFF. The DNA of the CDR3 is TGCAGCGTTGTTCGCCAGAGCGCTGAAGCTTTCTTT. Complete variable domain (other parts from reference TRBV29-1 and TRBJ1-1): SAVISQKPSRDICQRGTSLTIQCQVDSQVTMMFWYRQQPGQSLTLIATANQGSEATYESGFVIDKFPISRPNLTFSTLTVSNMSPEDSSIYLCSVVRQSAEAFFGQGTRLTVV.

On this clone itself: Other DNA sequences within the sample encode an identical CDR3. The V gene is TRBV7-2, the J gene TRBJ2-1, with TRBD2 matching over 7 bases. J gave up 2 bases and V 0 bases, and 1 base lay outside the gene matches. CDR3 size: 15 residues. From germline, CDR1 is SGHTA and CDR2 FQGNSA. The CDR3 sequence: CASSLAGGTYNEQFF. The CDR3 DNA sequence: TGTGCCAGCAGCTTAGCGGGAGGGACCTACAATGAGCAGTTCTTC.

The chain recombines TRBV7-6 with TRBJ2-2, with 8 bases aligning to TRBD2. Germline CDR1 SGHVS, CDR2 FNYEAQ. V dropped 0 bases and J dropped 1; count of bases not matched to a gene: 7. CDR3 length: 18 residues. In nucleotides, the CDR3 is TGTGCCAGCAGCTTAGCTACTAGCGGAGGACAGAACACCGGGGAGCTGTTTTTT. It translates to CASSLATSGGQNTGELFF.

The chain recombines TRBV2 with TRBJ1-1, with D hard to call. The germline gives CDR1 SNHLY, CDR2 FYNNEI. The CDR3 is 14 residues long. The V and J ends lost 3 bases and 0 bases respectively, with 8 bases between them. The CDR3 here is CASSDRFMNTEAFF. CDR3 bases: TGTGCCAGCAGTGACAGGTTTATGAACACTGAAGCTTTCTTT.

The genes are TRBV2 and TRBJ2-3, with D perhaps TRBD2 (6 bases). Germline lookup yields CDR1 SNHLY and CDR2 FYNNEI. Trimming took 5 bases from V and 2 from J, leaving 14 bases between them. This CDR3 region has 15 residues. CDR3 sequence (DNA): TGTGCCAGCAGTTTTCGGACTACCTTCACAGATACGCAGTATTTT. Translating it yields CASSFRTTFTDTQYF.

The count of this clone is one. The gene calls are TRBV19 and TRBJ1-1; the D is unclear. With 4 bases removed from V and 1 base from J, the gap between germline ends came to 13 bases. CDR1 and CDR2 from the germline V gene are LNHDA and SQIVND (reference sequence). This CDR3 comprises 15 residues. This CDR3 is CASSTLGSGNTEAFF. CDR3 in DNA: TGTGCCAGTAGTACGTTAGGGAGTGGGAACACTGAAGCTTTCTTT.

This chain joins TRBV5-6 and TRBJ2-3; TRBD2 is a possible D gene (6 bases). CDR1 is SGHDT, CDR2 YYEEEE, per germline. The CDR3 length is 15 residues. The CDR3 bases are TGTGCTACAGCAGAGGAGGGAGGCCCCACAGATACGCAGTATTTT. Its translation is CATAEEGGPTDTQYF.